This note documents a single T cell receptor (beta chain) sequence. Its target is unknown. The junction does not match germline at one end; this may be a read error. The germline and genes are mouse ones. The observed sequence ends 1 residue before the CDR3 terminus, with the missing tail filled in from the germline J gene. This entry belongs to a study of tissue T cells after allogeneic stem cell transplantation. Whole-study results and caveats: The study did not identify alloreactive or antigen-specific tissue TCRs, and some clones might be persisting host cells.

The CDR3 has 13 residues. From germline, CDR1 is FNHDT and CDR2 SITEND (reference sequence). Using immunoSEQ multiplex PCR, the repertoire was profiled, and TCRdb retains in-frame clones only, with some absent. The sample includes some 48,000 clones, roughly 73% seen only once; the top ten take about 0.77%. This chain joins TRBV19 and TRBJ2-4, with D unclear. The sequencing input was sorted cells pooled from one or two spleens. The receptor's source is a pool of C57BL/6 mice in good health. The part of the CDR3 DNA that was read is TGTGCCAGCACTGCGACTAGTCGAAACACCTTGTAC. It encodes CASTATSRNTLY. The whole CDR3 sequence reads CASTATSRNTLYF.